A selection of T cell receptor beta chains follows, all from one sample in a study of cytomegalovirus exposure and HLA in healthy donors. Profiling relied on immunoSEQ multiplex PCR, and the TCRdb table lists in-frame clones only, not all of them. The sample carries tens of thousands of clones, around 78% recorded once. Sequencing input: PBMCs. All receptors derive from a female donor in good health and CMV-seronegative. The CDR3 runs from the conserved cysteine through the conserved F or W. Fields, in order: D gene, J gene, V gene, clone size, CDR3 protein, CDR3 DNA. A D gene is named only where the DNA matches it firmly. A clone size is listed for some rows: how often the clone was seen (once, few, many), or a class if it is expanded.

>-|TRBJ1-1|TRBV7-2|once
CASSLGVTEAFF
TGTGCCAGCAGCTTAGGCGTGACTGAAGCTTTCTTT
>-|TRBJ1-1|TRBV28|-
CASSFMNTEAFF
TGTGCCAGCAGTTTCATGAACACTGAAGCTTTCTTT
>-|TRBJ1-1|TRBV15|once
CATSRGAGTTSGMAFF
TGTGCCACCAGCAGAGGGGCCGGGACAACCTCCGGGATGGCTTTCTTT
>-|TRBJ1-6|TRBV30|-
CAWSAGGDSPLHF
TGTGCCTGGAGTGCCGGCGGCGATTCACCCCTCCACTTT
>-|TRBJ1-1|TRBV4-2|-
CASSQDSRNTEAFF
TGTGCCAGCAGCCAAGATAGCAGAAACACTGAAGCTTTCTTT
>-|TRBJ1-2|TRBV6-6|few
CASSYSGGAQGYTF
TGTGCCAGCAGTTACTCAGGGGGGGCACAGGGCTACACCTTC
>-|TRBJ2-7|TRBV23-1|-
CASSRQGGYSYEQYF
TGCGCCAGCAGTAGACAGGGAGGATACTCCTACGAGCAGTACTTC
>TRBD2|TRBJ2-7|TRBV25-1|-
CASRSAGGMDEQYF
TGTGCCAGCAGATCAGCGGGGGGCATGGACGAGCAGTACTTC
>TRBD1|TRBJ2-7|TRBV6-5|few
CAVGQGSDVKEQYF
TGTGCCGTGGGACAGGGGTCGGATGTGAAAGAGCAGTACTTC
>TRBD2|TRBJ2-3|TRBV5-1|-
CASSFSGGAPDTQYF
TGCGCCAGCAGCTTCAGCGGGGGGGCCCCAGATACGCAGTATTTT
>-|TRBJ1-2|TRBV6-1|-
CASSEAGSLGYTF
TGTGCCAGCAGTGAAGCGGGGAGTTTAGGCTACACCTTC
>TRBD1|TRBJ2-3|TRBV18|-
CASSPPRGGASTDTQYF
TGTGCCAGCTCACCACCCAGAGGGGGCGCAAGCACAGATACGCAGTATTTT
>-|TRBJ1-1|TRBV6-1|few
CASSENMNTEAFF
TGTGCCAGCAGTGAGAACATGAACACTGAAGCTTTCTTT
>TRBD1|TRBJ1-6|TRBV5-5|-
CASSTTGGGSPLHF
TGTGCCAGCAGCACGACAGGGGGTGGTTCACCCCTCCACTTT